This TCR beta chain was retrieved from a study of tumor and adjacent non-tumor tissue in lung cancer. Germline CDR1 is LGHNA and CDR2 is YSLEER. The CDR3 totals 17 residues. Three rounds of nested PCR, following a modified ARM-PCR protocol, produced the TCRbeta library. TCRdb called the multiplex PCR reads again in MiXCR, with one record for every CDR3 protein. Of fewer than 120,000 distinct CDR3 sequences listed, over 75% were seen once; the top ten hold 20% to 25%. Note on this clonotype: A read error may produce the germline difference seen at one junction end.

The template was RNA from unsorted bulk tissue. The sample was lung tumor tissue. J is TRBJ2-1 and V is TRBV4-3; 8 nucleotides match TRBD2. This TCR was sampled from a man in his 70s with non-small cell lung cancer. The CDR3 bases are TGCGCCAGGAGCCAAGACCCAGCGGGGGCTGAATTCAATGAGCAGTTCTTC. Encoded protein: CARSQDPAGAEFNEQFF.